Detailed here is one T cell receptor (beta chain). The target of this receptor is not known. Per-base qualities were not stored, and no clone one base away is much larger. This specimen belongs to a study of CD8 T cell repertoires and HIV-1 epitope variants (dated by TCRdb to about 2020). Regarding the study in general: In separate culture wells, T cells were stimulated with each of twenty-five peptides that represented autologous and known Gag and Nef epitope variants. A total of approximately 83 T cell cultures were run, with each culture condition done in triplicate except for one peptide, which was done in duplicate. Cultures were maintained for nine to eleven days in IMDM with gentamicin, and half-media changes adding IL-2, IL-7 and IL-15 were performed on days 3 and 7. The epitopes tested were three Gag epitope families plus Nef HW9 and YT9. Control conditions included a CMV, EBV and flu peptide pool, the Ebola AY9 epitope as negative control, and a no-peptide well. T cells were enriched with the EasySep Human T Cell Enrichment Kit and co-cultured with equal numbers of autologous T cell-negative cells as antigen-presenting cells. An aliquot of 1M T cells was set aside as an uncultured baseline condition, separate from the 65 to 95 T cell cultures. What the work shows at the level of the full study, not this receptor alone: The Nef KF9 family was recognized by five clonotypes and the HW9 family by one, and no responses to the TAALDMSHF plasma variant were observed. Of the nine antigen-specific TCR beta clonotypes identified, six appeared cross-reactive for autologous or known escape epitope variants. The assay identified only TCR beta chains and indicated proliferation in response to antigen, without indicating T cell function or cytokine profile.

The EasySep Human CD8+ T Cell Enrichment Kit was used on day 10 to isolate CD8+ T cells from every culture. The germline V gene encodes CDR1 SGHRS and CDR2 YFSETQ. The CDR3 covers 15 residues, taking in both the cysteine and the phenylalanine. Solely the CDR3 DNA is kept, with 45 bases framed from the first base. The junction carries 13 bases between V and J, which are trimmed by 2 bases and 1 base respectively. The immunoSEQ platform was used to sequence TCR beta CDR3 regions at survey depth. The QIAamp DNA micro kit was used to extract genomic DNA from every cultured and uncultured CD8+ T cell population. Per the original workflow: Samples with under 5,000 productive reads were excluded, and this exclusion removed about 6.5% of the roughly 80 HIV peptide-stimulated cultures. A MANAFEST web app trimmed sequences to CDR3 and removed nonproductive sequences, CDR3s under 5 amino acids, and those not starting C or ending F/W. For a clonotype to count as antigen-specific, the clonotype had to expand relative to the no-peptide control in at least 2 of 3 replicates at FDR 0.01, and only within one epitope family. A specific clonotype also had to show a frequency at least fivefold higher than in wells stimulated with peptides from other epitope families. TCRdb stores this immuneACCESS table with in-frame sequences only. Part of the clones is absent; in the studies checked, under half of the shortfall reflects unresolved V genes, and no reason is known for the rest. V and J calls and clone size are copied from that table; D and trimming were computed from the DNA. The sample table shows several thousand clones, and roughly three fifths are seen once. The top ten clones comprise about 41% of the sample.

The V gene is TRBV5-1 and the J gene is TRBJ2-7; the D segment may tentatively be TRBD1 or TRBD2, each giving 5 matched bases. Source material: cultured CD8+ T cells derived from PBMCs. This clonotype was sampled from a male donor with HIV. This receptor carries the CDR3 CASSLVQGPSYEQYF. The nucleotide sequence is TGCGCCAGCAGCTTAGTGCAGGGACCGTCCTACGAGCAGTACTTC.